These 5 T cell receptor beta chains came from one sample sequenced in a study of T cells in Graves' hyperthyroidism and ophthalmopathy. The CDR3 regions of TCR beta were amplified from RNA transcripts. Researchers ran a first-round RT-PCR on the TCR CDR3 using the HTBI primer set. TCRdb reprocessed the multiplex PCR reads with MiXCR, giving one entry per CDR3 protein. The sample has tens of thousands of distinct CDR3 sequences, just under 50% seen once. The specimen was blood. These receptors all come from a woman aged 45-60 years with Graves' hyperthyroidism that later progressed to Graves' ophthalmopathy.

There are many counts of this clonotype. This sequence joins TRBV11-3 and TRBJ2-7; D is unresolved. Germline V gives CDR1 SGHNT, CDR2 YENEEA. This CDR3 is 15 amino acids long. The germline V and J ends were trimmed by 0 bases and 6 bases, with 15 bases remaining between them. Here the CDR3 DNA reads TGTGCCAGCAGCTTAGATGGGTGGTCACTGGGCGAGCAGTACTTC. As protein: CASSLDGWSLGEQYF.

This clonotype was found many times. The chain joins TRBV7-2 to TRBJ1-5; D is uncertain. This CDR3 contains 14 residues. CDR1 is SGHTA and CDR2 is FQGNSA in the germline V gene. Between the trimmed V and J ends, which lost 5 bases and 5 bases, there was a span of 13 bases. The CDR3 region is CASSLATNYQPQHF. DNA of the CDR3: TGTGCCAGCAGCCTCGCTACAAACTATCAGCCCCAGCATTTT.

The rearrangement uses TRBV19 and TRBJ2-3, with TRBD2 identical over 10 bases. V shed 8 bases, J shed 6 bases, and the junction held 11 bases outside the gene matches. The CDR3 spans 15 residues. Looked up from germline, CDR1 is LNHDA and CDR2 is SQIVND (reference sequence). The CDR3 coding sequence is TGTGCCAGTGGTACTCTAGCGGGAGTTCGTGATACGCAGTATTTT. Translation gives CASGTLAGVRDTQYF.

The chain recombines TRBV20-1 with TRBJ1-2; D ambiguous. CDR1 is DFQATT and CDR2 is SNEGSKA in the germline V gene (reference sequence). The germline V and J ends were trimmed by 6 bases and 0 bases, with 11 bases remaining between them. This CDR3 contains 13 residues. The CDR3: CSAQAGANYGYTF. The CDR3 DNA reads as TGCAGTGCCCAAGCGGGAGCTAACTATGGCTACACCTTC.

This clonotype was recorded many times. The genes are TRBV12-3 or TRBV12-4 and TRBJ1-4, with a weak D call TRBD1 (6 bases). The ends were cut back, 5 bases at V and 8 bases at J, with 12 bases in the middle. The CDR3 is 13 amino acids. The CDR3, as DNA: TGTGCCAGCAGTACCCGGGACACCGAAAAACTGTTTTTT. It is translated as CASSTRDTEKLFF.